The T cell receptor (beta chain) under discussion was sequenced for a study of tumor-infiltrating lymphocytes in primary liver carcinoma (dated by TCRdb to between 2016 and 2019). Broadly, across the study: Hepatocellular carcinoma (four) or combined HCC and intrahepatic cholangiocarcinoma (one) was present in the five patients, who were three men and two women aged 30 to 69 years. The five patients had tumors staged T1-T3 N0M0, with maximum diameters ranging from about 4.2 to 11 cm. Each sample produced about 3.5 to 8 million productive TCRbeta reads, and read depth showed no significant difference between tissue types. TCRbeta repertoire sequencing, expression microarrays and whole-exome sequencing were combined in the study across five regions of each liver tumor, with adjacent normal tissue and blood also included. A total of approximately 35 specimens from 5 patients, comprising roughly 25 tumor regions, 5 adjacent noncancerous liver tissues and 5 peripheral blood samples, were covered by TCRbeta repertoire sequencing. To link TCRbeta repertoire diversity with the local molecular phenotype, the roughly 26 tumor region samples were profiled using Agilent mRNA microarrays. Technical replicate repertoires showed high reproducibility, with mean shared-clone rates approximately 0.87 and correlation coefficients above 0.95. Overall study results and their limits: Repertoire overlap was found to be higher between tumor regions (mean roughly 35%) than between tumor-adjacent (roughly 17%) or tumor-blood (14%) pairs, consistent with antigen-driven expansion. Only the TCR beta chain was sequenced, which likely underestimates true repertoire diversity because unpaired alpha chains were not captured. A significantly larger repertoire fraction was made up by the top 250 clones in tumors than in blood (p = 0.039). Only about 7.5-25% of top clones were found in all five regions of a tumor, suggesting spatial heterogeneity of tumor-infiltrating T cells. Comparison of CD4+ and CD8+ T cell repertoires was precluded by the use of bulk unsorted samples. With just a handful of patients in the study, the authors point out that the findings should be validated in a larger study.

The germline V gene (reference sequence) supplies CDR1 WNHNN and CDR2 SYGVQD. V lost 10 bases and J lost 4 bases, and the count of bases not matched to a germline gene is 11. Spanning cysteine to phenylalanine, the CDR3 consists of 14 amino acids. Kept here is only the CDR3 DNA, which spans 42 bases and is read in frame from base 1. This clonotype is described as medium-sized (0.01 to 0.1%). This receptor's antigen is unknown. No base quality information exists; no much larger clone differs at one position. A constant-region primer and ProtoScript II reverse transcriptase were used to reverse-transcribe TCRbeta-specific cDNA from roughly 0.55 ug total RNA. Three nested multiplex PCR rounds, following a slightly modified ARM-PCR procedure, were used to build the TCRbeta libraries. Each of the first two PCR rounds ran for 9 to 11 cycles using multiplex TRBV1-TRBV30 forward primers together with a Cbeta reverse primer. Sample barcodes and Illumina adapters were added in a final 25-cycle PCR with Deep VentR polymerase. Before sequencing, amplicons between 200 and 500 bp were purified from gel using a QIAquick gel extraction kit. TCRbeta amplicons were sequenced on an Illumina HiSeq 2500 with 250-bp paired-end reads. Per the authors' processing: To recover full CDR3 sequences, reads were quality-trimmed using Trimmomatic v0.33 and paired reads were then merged using FLASH v1.2.11. V, D and J germline segments were assigned to the rearranged TCRbeta sequences using MiGEC v1.2.1b. Clonotype statistics, along with Shannon-Wiener diversity indices, were calculated using VDJtools v1.0.0. Except for diversity analysis, only each sample's 250 most abundant clonotypes were used in subsequent analyses to reduce sampling bias. The raw public reads went through TCRdb reprocessing: fastp at Q25, MiXCR clone calling, in-frame beta chains kept. Identical CDR3 proteins give one entry, which carries the most common genes and DNA. None of the V and J calls come from the authors' own analysis; TCRdb made them. The sample profile shows about 21,000 distinct CDR3 sequences; about 65% of them were found once. About two fifths of the sample lies in the top ten.

Without any cell sorting, total RNA and DNA were extracted together from about 20-30 mg of bulk tissue using the AllPrep DNA/RNA mini kit. Between late 2015 and 2016, roughly five patients in China with histopathologically diagnosed primary liver carcinoma had surgical resection. Patients had chronic HBV infection and were treatment-naive at sampling. Each tumor was sampled at five spatially separated regions: the tumor centre plus the superior, inferior, left-lateral and right-lateral poles. More than 80% viable tumor cells were found by histology in every tumor sample. Pieces of fresh tumor and adjacent tissue were cut in half, with one half kept in RNAlater at -80 degrees C and the other half sent for histology.

The receptor comes from a man between 35 and 55 years old with primary liver carcinoma and hepatitis B virus infection. The sequenced sample was liver tumor tissue from sampling region 1. The meaning of the sample's cell subset or site label: tumor region T1, superior pole. The V and J segments used are TRBV10-1 and TRBJ2-7; the junction holds 9 bases that match TRBD1. The bases read TGCGCCATCCCACAAGGACAGGGGTTGTACGAGCAGTACTTC. This gives the protein CAIPQGQGLYEQYF.